One and the same sample provided the 25 T cell receptor beta chains below, sequenced in a study of early T cells in non-severe SARS-CoV-2 infection. TCRdb re-derived calls from the 5' RACE reads in MiXCR, one entry per CDR3 protein. The sample holds almost 85,000 distinct CDR3 sequences, 12% seen once. The sample comprised whole blood. The receptors were sampled from an adult who was a healthcare worker with PCR-confirmed SARS-CoV-2 infection or an uninfected control (not recorded which).

This clonotype was seen a handful of times. The genes are TRBV29-1 and TRBJ1-1; a weak D match, TRBD1 (5 bases). The CDR3 consists of 12 residues. With 6 bases removed from V and 2 bases from J, the gap between germline ends came to 10 bases. Germline V CDR1 and CDR2: SQVTM, ANQGSEA. The CDR3 nucleotides read TGCAGCGTCGCGGGGGGTAACACTGAAGCTTTCTTT. Translating it yields CSVAGGNTEAFF.

This chain joins TRBV29-1 and TRBJ2-1; TRBD2 is a possible D gene (5 bases). CDR1 is SQVTM, CDR2 ANQGSEA, per germline. The CDR3 has 14 residues. V was trimmed by 0 bases and J by 8 bases, leaving 14 bases between them. The DNA for the CDR3 is TGCAGCGTTGAAGATGGAGGTTTTGGGGATGAGCAGTTCTTC. Translated: CSVEDGGFGDEQFF.

Only a few counts were recorded for this clonotype. This CDR3 reads CASSRPGAGNTIYF. For the CDR3, the DNA is TGTGCCAGCAGCAGACCGGGGGCTGGAAACACCATATATTTT. The chain carries TRBV7-9 and TRBJ1-3, with D tentatively TRBD1 (5 bases). The CDR3 totals 14 residues. The germline V gene encodes CDR1 SEHNR and CDR2 FQNEAQ (reference sequence). V lost 5 bases to trimming and J lost 2 bases, with 10 bases between them.

This clonotype was found many times. The V and J genes are TRBV5-1 and TRBJ2-1; D gene unclear. Looked up from germline, CDR1 is SGHRS and CDR2 is YFSETQ. The ends were cut back, 0 bases at V and 0 bases at J, with 10 bases in the middle. This CDR3 comprises 16 residues. The CDR3 loop reads CASSLGMVSSYNEQFF. CDR3 DNA: TGCGCCAGCAGCTTGGGGATGGTTAGCTCCTACAATGAGCAGTTCTTC.

This clonotype has ten or more counts. The rearrangement links TRBV9 to TRBJ2-5; 10 bases match TRBD2. The CDR3 spans 15 residues. Germline CDR1 and CDR2: SGDLS and YYNGEE. Trimming took 4 bases from V and 5 from J; bases not matched to a gene: 8. CDR3: CASSFGTSAQETQYF. Written as DNA, the CDR3 is TGTGCCAGCAGCTTCGGGACTAGCGCCCAGGAGACCCAGTACTTC.

Ten or more counts support this clonotype. Germline is not matched at one junction end, which may reflect a read error. The rearrangement joins TRBV11-2 to TRBJ2-5; tentatively, D is TRBD2 (5 bases). CDR3 length equals 11 residues. Germline V gives CDR1 SGHAT, CDR2 FQNNGV. The CDR3 is CASSLGLAAHF. The CDR3 coding sequence is TGTGCCAGCAGCTTAGGGCTAGCAGCACACTTC. The full variable domain, rest sourced from reference TRBV11-2 and TRBJ2-5, is EAGVAQSPRYKIIEKRQSVAFWCNPISGHATLYWYQQILGQGPKLLIQFQNNGVVDDSQLPKDRFSAERLKGVDSTLKIQPAKLEDSAVYLCASSLGLAAHFGPGTRLLVL.

V gene TRBV20-1 combines with J gene TRBJ2-7; perhaps TRBD1 as D (6 bases). The CDR3 extends over 12 amino acids. V lost 4 bases and J 2 bases, leaving 9 bases between the germline ends. Germline assignment: CDR1 DFQATT and CDR2 SNEGSKA (reference sequence). The DNA of the CDR3 is TGCAGTGCTAAGGGGGTAGCCTACGAGCAGTACTTC. Protein: CSAKGVAYEQYF.

This chain uses TRBV7-9 with TRBJ2-2; unclear D gene. CDR3 size: 13 residues. The germline V gene has CDR1 SEHNR and CDR2 FQNEAQ (reference sequence). Trimming stripped 11 bases from V and 6 bases from J, with 16 bases between. For the CDR3, the DNA is TGTGCCTACTTCATCGCCGGACCCGGGGAGCTGTTTTTT. Translating gives CAYFIAGPGELFF.

This clonotype was detected only a few times. The CDR3 DNA follows: TGTGCCAGCAGCTTAGGTCCGGGGGCACTCGACTCCTACAATGAGCAGTTCTTC. Amino acids: CASSLGPGALDSYNEQFF. The genes are TRBV11-2 and TRBJ2-1; D possibly matches TRBD1 or TRBD2 (6 bases each). The V end lost 1 base, the J end lost 0 bases, and 16 bases lay between the germline ends. CDR1 is SGHAT, CDR2 FQNNGV, per germline. The CDR3 has 18 amino acids. The complete variable domain, with remaining parts taken from reference TRBV11-2 and TRBJ2-1, reads EAGVAQSPRYKIIEKRQSVAFWCNPISGHATLYWYQQILGQGPKLLIQFQNNGVVDDSQLPKDRFSAERLKGVDSTLKIQPAKLEDSAVYLCASSLGPGALDSYNEQFFGPGTRLTVL.

This clonotype was detected only a few times. The V call is TRBV7-9, the J call TRBJ2-4; 10 bases are a match to TRBD2. This CDR3 contains 15 residues. The trim removed 6 bases at V and 3 bases at J, leaving 5 bases unmatched. CDR1 is SEHNR, CDR2 FQNEAQ, per germline (reference sequence). CDR3 DNA: TGTGCCAGCAGTCCTAGCGGGGGAGTCAAAAACATTCAGTACTTC. Translating it yields CASSPSGGVKNIQYF. Full variable domain (rest looked up from reference TRBV7-9 and TRBJ2-4): DTGVSQNPRHKITKRGQNVTFRCDPISEHNRLYWYRQTLGQGPEFLTYFQNEAQLEKSRLLSDRFSAERPKGSFSTLEIQRTEQGDSAMYLCASSPSGGVKNIQYFGAGTRLSVL.

V and J are TRBV7-3 and TRBJ2-3; maybe TRBD2 (6 bases). The V end lost 4 bases, the J end lost 6 bases, and 17 bases lay between the germline ends. The CDR3 spans 15 residues. Germline V gene data show CDR1 as SGHTA and CDR2 as FQGTGA. The DNA of the CDR3 is TGTGCCAGCAGCTCCGGCTTGGCGGGGTGGGATACGCAGTATTTT. Encoded protein: CASSSGLAGWDTQYF. Variable domain in full (rest from reference TRBV7-3 and TRBJ2-3): GAGVSQTPSNKVTEKGKYVELRCDPISGHTALYWYRQSLGQGPEFLIYFQGTGAADDSGLPNDRFFAVRPEGSVSTLKIQRTERGDSAVYLCASSSGLAGWDTQYFGPGTRLTVL.

This clonotype occurred many times. The chain recombines TRBV5-1 with TRBJ2-1, with D tentatively TRBD1 (7 bases). CDR3 length: 18 amino acids. Trimming removed 4 bases from V and 5 bases from J, with 25 bases in between. In germline, CDR1 is SGHRS, CDR2 YFSETQ. The DNA for the CDR3 is TGCGCCAGCAGCGGAGGGACAGCCCCACCCCGGCTGAACAATGAGCAGTTCTTC. This gives the protein CASSGGTAPPRLNNEQFF.

The genes are TRBV20-1 and TRBJ2-3; 7 bases map to TRBD2. CDR3 size: 15 residues. Germline CDR1 and CDR2: DFQATT and SNEGSKA (reference sequence). The trim removed 7 bases at V and 1 base at J, leaving 11 bases unmatched. In DNA form, the CDR3 reads TGCAGTGTTAAACGGAGCGGGATGGGCACAGATACGCAGTATTTT. It encodes CSVKRSGMGTDTQYF.

Many counts were recorded for this clonotype. A junction end diverges from the germline sequence, so it may reflect a read error. The chain recombines TRBV15 with TRBJ2-7; a possible D gene is TRBD2 (6 bases). Looked up from germline, CDR1 is LNHNV and CDR2 is YYDKDF (reference sequence). This CDR3 comprises 15 residues. In nucleotides, the CDR3 is TGTGCCACCAGCAGCCCGGGCCGGGGGAACTACGAACAGTACTTC. Translated, it gives CATSSPGRGNYEQYF.

This clonotype was counted a few times. The V gene is TRBV6-5, the J gene TRBJ2-3, with 8 bases matching TRBD2. The germline gives CDR1 MNHEY, CDR2 SVGAGI. J lost 13 bases, V lost 6 bases, and 12 bases had no gene match. The CDR3 consists of 13 residues. Written as DNA, the CDR3 is TGTGCCAGCAGCAGTCCCGGGACTAGGAAGGAGTATTTT. Translating gives CASSSPGTRKEYF.

The V gene is TRBV19, the J gene TRBJ2-2, with 14 nucleotides matching TRBD2. V was pared by 4 bases and J by 0 bases, with 4 bases of the junction left unmatched. The CDR3 loop spans 18 amino acids. CDR1 and CDR2 from the germline V gene are LNHDA and SQIVND (reference sequence). CDR3 loop: CASSTGTSGRANTGELFF. Here the CDR3 DNA reads TGTGCCAGTAGTACGGGGACTAGCGGGAGAGCGAACACCGGGGAGCTGTTTTTT.

The CDR3 nucleotides read TGCAGTGCTCACATCGCTGGGAAAAACATTCAGTACTTC. Protein product: CSAHIAGKNIQYF. The chain links TRBV20-1 to TRBJ2-4; D gene ambiguous. The CDR3 extends over 13 amino acids. The V gene's germline CDR1 is DFQATT and CDR2 SNEGSKA (reference sequence). Between the trimmed V and J ends, which lost 5 bases and 4 bases, there was a span of 12 bases.

This clonotype turned up a few times. The rearrangement joins TRBV11-2 to TRBJ1-1; D is unclear. CDR1 is SGHAT, CDR2 FQNNGV, per germline. V lost 9 bases and J lost 4, with 9 bases in between. The CDR3 runs to 11 residues. The CDR3 coding sequence is TGTGCCAGTATCTTGGGCACTGAAGCTTTCTTT. This encodes CASILGTEAFF.

CDR3 region: CASSLGIREQFF. The CDR3 bases are TGTGCCAGCAGCTTAGGAATCCGTGAGCAGTTCTTC. The chain links TRBV7-2 to TRBJ2-1; D unclear. Germline CDR1 reads SGHTA; CDR2 reads FQGNSA. This CDR3 has 12 residues. V was clipped by 1 base and J by 9 bases, with 7 bases between them.

In its sample, this clonotype was seen many times. This chain joins TRBV4-2 and TRBJ2-1; 10 bases fit TRBD2. The J segment lost 9 bases and the V segment lost 0 bases, leaving 5 bases of the junction unmatched. CDR1 and CDR2 (germline): LGHNA, YNFKEQ. CDR3 length: 15 amino acids. The CDR3 sequence: CASSQDPGTSVEQFF. The CDR3 coding sequence is TGTGCCAGCAGCCAAGATCCGGGGACTAGCGTTGAGCAGTTCTTC.

This clonotype was seen a handful of times. The V and J genes are TRBV11-1 and TRBJ1-6; 9 bases map to TRBD1. The CDR3 is 15 residues long. Germline assignment: CDR1 SGHAT and CDR2 FQDESV (reference sequence). The ends lost 3 bases at V and 8 bases at J; junction bases unmatched: 5. CDR3 bases: TGTGCCAGCAGCTTGGGGACAGGGAAGGATTCACCCCTCCACTTT. Translating gives CASSLGTGKDSPLHF.

The sample holds a few counts of this clonotype. The V call is TRBV18, the J call TRBJ2-7; D might be TRBD1 or TRBD2, each matching 5 bases. CDR3 size: 15 residues. V lost 4 bases and J 4 bases, leaving 17 bases between the germline ends. CDR1 is KGHSH and CDR2 is LQKENI in the germline V gene. The CDR3 reads CASSLSGTKAYEQYF. The DNA for the CDR3 is TGTGCCAGCTCACTCTCCGGGACCAAAGCGTACGAGCAGTACTTC.

V usage is TRBV11-3 and J usage is TRBJ2-1, with 8 bases identical to TRBD2. Per the germline V gene, CDR1 is SGHNT and CDR2 is YENEEA. The CDR3 covers 17 residues. After removal of 0 bases from V and 10 bases from J, the junction contained 14 bases not matched to a gene. CDR3 sequence: CASSLERSASGLREQFF. The CDR3 DNA follows: TGTGCCAGCAGCTTAGAGCGATCGGCTAGCGGGCTTCGGGAGCAGTTCTTC.

The chain recombines TRBV6-6 with TRBJ1-1; D gene uncertain. This CDR3 region has 14 residues. V lost 0 bases, J lost 13 bases, and 18 bases lay in between. The germline gives CDR1 MNHNY, CDR2 SVGAGI (reference sequence). The CDR3 reads CASSYSPQTTFCFF. As DNA, the CDR3 is TGTGCCAGCAGTTACTCGCCCCAGACCACCTTTTGTTTCTTT.

The chain couples TRBV27 to TRBJ2-5, with 7 bases fitting TRBD1. Trimming removed 5 bases from V and 1 base from J; junction bases left unmatched: 7. In germline, CDR1 is MNHEY, CDR2 SMNVEV (reference sequence). The CDR3 consists of 15 residues. The CDR3: CASSRDGTVQETQYF. CDR3 nucleotide sequence: TGTGCCAGCAGTCGAGACGGGACAGTCCAAGAGACCCAGTACTTC.